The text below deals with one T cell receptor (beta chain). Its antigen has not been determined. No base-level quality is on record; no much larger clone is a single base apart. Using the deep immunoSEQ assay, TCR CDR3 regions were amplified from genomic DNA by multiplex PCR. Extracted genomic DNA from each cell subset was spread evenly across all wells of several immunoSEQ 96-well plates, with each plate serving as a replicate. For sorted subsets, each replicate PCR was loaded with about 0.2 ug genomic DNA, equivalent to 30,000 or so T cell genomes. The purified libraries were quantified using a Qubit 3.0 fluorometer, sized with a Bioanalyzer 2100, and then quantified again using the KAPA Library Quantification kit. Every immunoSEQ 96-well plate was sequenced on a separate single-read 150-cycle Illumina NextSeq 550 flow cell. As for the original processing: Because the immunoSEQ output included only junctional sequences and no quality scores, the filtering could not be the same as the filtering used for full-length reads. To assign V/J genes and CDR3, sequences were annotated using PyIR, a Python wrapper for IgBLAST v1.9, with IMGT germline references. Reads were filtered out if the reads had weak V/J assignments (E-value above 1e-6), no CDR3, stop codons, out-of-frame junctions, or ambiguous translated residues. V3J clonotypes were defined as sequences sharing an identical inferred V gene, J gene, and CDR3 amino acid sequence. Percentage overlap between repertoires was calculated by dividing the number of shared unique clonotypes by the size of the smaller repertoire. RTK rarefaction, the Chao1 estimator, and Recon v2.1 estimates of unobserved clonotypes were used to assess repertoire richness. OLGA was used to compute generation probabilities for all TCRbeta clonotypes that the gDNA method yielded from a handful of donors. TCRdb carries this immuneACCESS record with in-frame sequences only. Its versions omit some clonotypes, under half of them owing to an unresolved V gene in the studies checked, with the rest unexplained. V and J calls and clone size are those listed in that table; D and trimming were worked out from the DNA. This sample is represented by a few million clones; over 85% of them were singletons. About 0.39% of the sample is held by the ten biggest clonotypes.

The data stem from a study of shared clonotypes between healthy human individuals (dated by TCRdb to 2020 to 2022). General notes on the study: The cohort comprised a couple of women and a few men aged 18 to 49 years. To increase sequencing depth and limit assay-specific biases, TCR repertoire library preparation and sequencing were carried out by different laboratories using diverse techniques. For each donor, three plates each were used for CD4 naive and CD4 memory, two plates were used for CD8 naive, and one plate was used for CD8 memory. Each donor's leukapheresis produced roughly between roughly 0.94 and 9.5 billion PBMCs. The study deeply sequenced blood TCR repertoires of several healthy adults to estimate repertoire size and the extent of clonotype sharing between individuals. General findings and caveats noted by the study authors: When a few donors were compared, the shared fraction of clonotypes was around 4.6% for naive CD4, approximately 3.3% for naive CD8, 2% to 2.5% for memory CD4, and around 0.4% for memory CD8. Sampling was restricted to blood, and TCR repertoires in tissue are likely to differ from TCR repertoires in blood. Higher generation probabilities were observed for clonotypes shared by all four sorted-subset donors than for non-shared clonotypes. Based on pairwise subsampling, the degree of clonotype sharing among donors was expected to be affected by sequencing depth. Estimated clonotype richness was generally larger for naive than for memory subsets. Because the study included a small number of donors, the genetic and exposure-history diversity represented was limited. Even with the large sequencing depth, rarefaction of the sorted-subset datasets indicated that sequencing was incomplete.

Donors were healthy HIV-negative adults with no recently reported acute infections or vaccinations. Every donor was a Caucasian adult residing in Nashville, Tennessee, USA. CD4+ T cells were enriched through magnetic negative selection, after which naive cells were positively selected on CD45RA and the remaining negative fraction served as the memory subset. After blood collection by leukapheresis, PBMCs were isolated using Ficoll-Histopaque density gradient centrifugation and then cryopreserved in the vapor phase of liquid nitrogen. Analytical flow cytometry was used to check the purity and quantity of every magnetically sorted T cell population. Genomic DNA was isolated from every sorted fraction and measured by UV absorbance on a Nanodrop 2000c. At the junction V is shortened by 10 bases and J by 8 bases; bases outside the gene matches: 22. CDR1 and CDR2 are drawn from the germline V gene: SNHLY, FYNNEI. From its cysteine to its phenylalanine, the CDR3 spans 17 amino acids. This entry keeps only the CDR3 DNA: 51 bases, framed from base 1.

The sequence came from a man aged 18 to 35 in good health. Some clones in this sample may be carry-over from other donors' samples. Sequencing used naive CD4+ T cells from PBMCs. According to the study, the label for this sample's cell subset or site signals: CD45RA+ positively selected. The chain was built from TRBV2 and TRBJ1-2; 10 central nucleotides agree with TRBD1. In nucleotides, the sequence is TGTGCCACCGCGGGGATCTTGGGACAGGGGCGTGAGCGGGGCTACACCTTC. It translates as CATAGILGQGRERGYTF.